This TCR beta chain was sequenced in a study of control samples from healthy donors and cancer patients. Data came from immunoSEQ multiplex PCR; TCRdb stores just in-frame clones and leaves some out. This table holds about 86,000 clones, 85% to 90% found once. The CDR3 length is 18 residues. V dropped 3 bases and J dropped 2; count of bases not matched to a gene: 11. The germline CDR1 and CDR2 sequences are ENHRY and SYGVKD. This chain links TRBV10-3 with TRBJ1-5; TRBD1 matches 9 bases. Sequencing was carried out using PBMCs. The TCR was taken from a woman in her forties or fifties with colorectal cancer. CDR3: CAISEGGTGRRGNQPQHF. Here the CDR3 DNA reads TGTGCCATCAGTGAAGGCGGGACAGGGCGGAGAGGCAATCAGCCCCAGCATTTT.